Below, 20 T cell receptor beta chains from the same sample are listed, as sequenced in a study of T cells expressing NK-cell markers. One entry per CDR3 protein, without DNA, is what TCRdb gives after re-calling the 5' RACE reads. This repertoire includes approximately 550,000 distinct CDR3 sequences. Sequenced input: blood T cells: a sorted CD56 or NKG2C T cell subset, CD4+ or CD8+ T cells, or bulk PBMC T cells (not recorded which). These receptors were collected from a man aged 18 to 29 in good health.

The chain joins TRBV6-5 to TRBJ1-4. The CDR3 has 14 amino acids. Looked up from germline, CDR1 is MNHEY and CDR2 is SVGAGI. CDR3 residues: CASSRAATREKLFF.

The chain employs TRBV10-2 and TRBJ2-7; TCRdb calls TRBD2, which cannot be checked without DNA. CDR3 length: 15 residues. Germline V lookup: CDR1 WSHSY, CDR2 SAAADI. The CDR3 reads CASSEDPGLAYEQYF.

The J gene is TRBJ2-1, the V gene TRBV6-5; TCRdb's assignment of TRBD2 cannot be checked, as there is no DNA. The germline V gene encodes CDR1 MNHEY and CDR2 SVGAGI. The CDR3 contains 15 residues. The CDR3 reads CASTLGTRPFNEQFF.

The V and J genes are TRBV18 and TRBJ2-1. CDR1 and CDR2 (germline): KGHSH, LQKENI. The CDR3 is 16 residues long. The CDR3 loop is CASSPPENYAYNEQFF.

This rearrangement joins TRBV12-3 or TRBV12-4 to TRBJ2-4; no DNA is available, so the TRBD1 call from TCRdb remains unchecked. The CDR3 is made up of 13 amino acids. The CDR3 loop reads CASSSRGSNIQYF.

The chain combines TRBV4-1 with TRBJ2-1; no DNA is available, so the TRBD1 call from TCRdb remains unchecked. Germline V lookup: CDR1 MGHRA, CDR2 YSYEKL. The CDR3 totals 17 residues. The CDR3 loop reads CASSQELETGGYNEQFF.

V usage is TRBV10-3 and J usage is TRBJ2-1; TCRdb names TRBD2, which stays unverified in the absence of DNA. CDR1 and CDR2 (germline): ENHRY, SYGVKD. CDR3 length equals 19 residues. CDR3 sequence: CAISEPRLAGDESYNEQFF.

The rearrangement uses TRBV6-1 and TRBJ2-3; lacking DNA, the TRBD1 call made by TCRdb goes unchecked. Germline loops: CDR1 MNHNS, CDR2 SASEGT. The CDR3 has 19 residues. The CDR3 protein is CASRGAGPKRGGTTDTQYF.

The chain uses TRBV4-3 and TRBJ1-1; the D call from TCRdb, TRBD1, cannot be confirmed without DNA. CDR1 is LGHNA and CDR2 is YSLEER in the germline V gene. CDR3 length equals 15 residues. CDR3 protein: CASSQARGSLTEAFF.

CDR3 in amino acids: CASSPSGRPETQYF. V is TRBV7-7 and J is TRBJ2-5; TCRdb reports TRBD2, a call that lacks DNA to check it against. The CDR3 spans 14 residues. Per the germline V gene, CDR1 is SSHAT and CDR2 is FNYEAQ (reference sequence).

The CDR3 loop is CASSYSKVKAKAFYGYTF. The chain combines TRBV6-5 with TRBJ1-2. The CDR3 is 18 amino acids. Germline lookup yields CDR1 MNHEY and CDR2 SVGAGI.

This sequence joins TRBV5-1 and TRBJ2-3. Germline lookup yields CDR1 SGHRS and CDR2 YFSETQ. CDR3 length equals 14 residues. The CDR3 loop is CASSLVTGVDTQYF.

The rearrangement uses TRBV9 and TRBJ2-5. Germline-derived CDR1 and CDR2 are SGDLS and YYNGEE. This CDR3 has 14 amino acids. The CDR3 spells CASSATLYQETQYF.

The chain links TRBV12-3 or TRBV12-4 to TRBJ1-1; TCRdb returns TRBD1, unconfirmable since there is no DNA. The CDR3 spans 14 residues. CDR3 loop: CASSPQGGWTEAFF.

V and J are TRBV11-1 and TRBJ2-5. Germline CDR1 and CDR2: SGHAT and FQDESV (reference sequence). CDR3 length equals 14 residues. The CDR3 protein is CASGPVEPQETQYF. Using reference TRBV11-1 and TRBJ2-5 for the parts outside the CDR3, the full variable domain is EAEVAQSPRYKITEKSQAVAFWCDPISGHATLYWYRQILGQGPELLVQFQDESVVDDSQLPKDRFSAERLKGVDSTLKIQPAELGDSAMYLCASGPVEPQETQYFGPGTRLLVL.

The rearrangement joins TRBV4-2 to TRBJ2-1; there is no DNA to check the TCRdb D call of TRBD1. Germline V lookup: CDR1 LGHNA, CDR2 YNFKEQ. This CDR3 spans 16 amino acids. This chain's CDR3 is CASSQIFLGTTTEQFF.

J is TRBJ1-1 and V is TRBV6-2 or TRBV6-3. The CDR3 totals 12 residues. Germline V lookup: CDR1 MNHEY, CDR2 SVGEGT. The CDR3 sequence: CASSYGLDGAFF.

The rearrangement links TRBV4-2 to TRBJ2-3; without DNA, the TCRdb call of TRBD1 cannot be checked. There are 16 residues in the CDR3. CDR1 is LGHNA and CDR2 is YNFKEQ in the germline V gene. The CDR3 here is CASSQRSPGGTDTQYF.

The chain couples TRBV20-1 to TRBJ2-3; lacking DNA, the TRBD1 call made by TCRdb goes unchecked. CDR3 size: 17 residues. The germline CDR1 and CDR2 sequences are DFQATT and SNEGSKA (reference sequence). Here the CDR3 reads CSARDREAGLLTDTQYF.

The chain employs TRBV7-9 and TRBJ2-2; no DNA is available, so the TRBD2 call from TCRdb remains unchecked. Germline V gene lookup returns CDR1 SEHNR and CDR2 FQNEAQ (reference sequence). CDR3 length: 17 amino acids. CDR3 region: CASDGLTGLASTGELFF.